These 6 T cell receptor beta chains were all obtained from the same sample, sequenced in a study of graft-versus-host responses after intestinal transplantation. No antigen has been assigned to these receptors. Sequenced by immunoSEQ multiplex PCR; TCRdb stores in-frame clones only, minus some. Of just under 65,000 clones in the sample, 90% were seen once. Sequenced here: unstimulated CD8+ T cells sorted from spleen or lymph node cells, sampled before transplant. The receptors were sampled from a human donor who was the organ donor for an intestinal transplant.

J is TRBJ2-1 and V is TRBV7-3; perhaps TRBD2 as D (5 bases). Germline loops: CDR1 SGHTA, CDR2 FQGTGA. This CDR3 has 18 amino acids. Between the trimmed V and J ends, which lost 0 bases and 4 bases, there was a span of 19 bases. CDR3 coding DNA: TGTGCCAGCAGCTTAACGGGAGCTAGTTCTGCCCATTACAATGAGCAGTTCTTC. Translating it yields CASSLTGASSAHYNEQFF.

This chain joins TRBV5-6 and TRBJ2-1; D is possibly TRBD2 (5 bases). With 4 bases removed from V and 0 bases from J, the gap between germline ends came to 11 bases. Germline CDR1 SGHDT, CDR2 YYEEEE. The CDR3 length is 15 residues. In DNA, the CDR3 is TGTGCCAGCAGCCGGAGGCTTAGCTCCTACAATGAGCAGTTCTTC. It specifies CASSRRLSSYNEQFF.

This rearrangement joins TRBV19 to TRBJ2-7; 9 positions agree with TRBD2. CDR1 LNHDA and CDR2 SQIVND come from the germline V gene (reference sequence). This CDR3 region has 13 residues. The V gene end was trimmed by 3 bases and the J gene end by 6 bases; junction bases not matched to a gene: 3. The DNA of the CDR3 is TGTGCCAGTAGTATCTCAGCGGGAGGCGAGCAGTACTTC. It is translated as CASSISAGGEQYF.

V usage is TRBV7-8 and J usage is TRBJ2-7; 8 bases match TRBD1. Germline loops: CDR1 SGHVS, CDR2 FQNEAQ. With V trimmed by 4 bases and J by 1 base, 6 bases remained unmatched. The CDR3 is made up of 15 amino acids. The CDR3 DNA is TGTGCCAGCAGCTCAGCCGGGACAGGATCCTACGAGCAGTACTTC. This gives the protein CASSSAGTGSYEQYF.

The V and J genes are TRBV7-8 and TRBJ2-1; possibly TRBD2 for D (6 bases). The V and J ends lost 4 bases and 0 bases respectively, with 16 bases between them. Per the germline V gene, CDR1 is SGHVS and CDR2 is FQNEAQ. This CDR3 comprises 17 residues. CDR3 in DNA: TGTGCCAGCAGCTGGGTAACGGGAGAGGGCTCCTACAATGAGCAGTTCTTC. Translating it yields CASSWVTGEGSYNEQFF.

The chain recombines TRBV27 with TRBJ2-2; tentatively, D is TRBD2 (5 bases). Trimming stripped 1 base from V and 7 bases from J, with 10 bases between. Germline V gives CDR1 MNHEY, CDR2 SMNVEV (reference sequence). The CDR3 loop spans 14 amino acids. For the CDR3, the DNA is TGTGCCAGCAGTTTATTGAGGGTTGGCGGGGAGCTGTTTTTT. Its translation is CASSLLRVGGELFF.